These T cell receptor beta chains were read from a single sample in a study of T cell clonotyping in hematopoietic cell transplantation. The data were produced by immunoSEQ multiplex PCR, yet TCRdb's version contains in-frame clones alone and is incomplete. Seen here are 27,000 or so clones, roughly 95% observed once, and the top ten hold approximately 1.5%. The specimen sequenced was peripheral blood mononuclear cells. The receptors were sampled from a man aged 50-59 years in good health. Some clones in this sample may be carry-over from other donors' samples. CDR3s include the opening cysteine and the closing phenylalanine or tryptophan. D genes are given only for firm matches. The listing skips clone size in some rows; elsewhere it reads once, few, many or a size class.

>13|once|NA|TRBV11-2|TRBJ2-7
TGTGCCAGCAGCTTGGGGGGACCCTACGAGCAGTACTTC
CASSLGGPYEQYF
>14|NA|NA|TRBV19|TRBJ1-6
TGTGCCAGTAGTATAGCGGCTGCTTATTCACCCCTCCACTTT
CASSIAAAYSPLHF
>10|NA|NA|TRBV29-1|TRBJ1-1
TGCAGCGGCCAGAGGGTTGAAGCTTTCTTT
CSGQRVEAFF
>13|NA|TRBD1|TRBV6-6|TRBJ1-1
TGTGCCAGCAAAACAGGGGGCAGCGGCGGAGCTTTCTTT
CASKTGGSGGAFF
>15|NA|NA|TRBV4-2|TRBJ1-5
TGTGCCAGCAGCCAAGAGCCCCAAGCTGGGCCGCCCCAGCATTTT
CASSQEPQAGPPQHF
>15|NA|TRBD1|TRBV29-1|TRBJ1-1
TGCAGCGTTGGGGCAACCGGGACAGGGTTCACTGAAGCTTTCTTT
CSVGATGTGFTEAFF
>16|NA|NA|TRBV6-5|TRBJ1-3
TGTGCCAGCAGTTACTCGGGGACTCGAGGTGGAAACACCATATATTTT
CASSYSGTRGGNTIYF
>15|NA|NA|TRBV30|TRBJ1-3
TGTGCCTGGATGGCGCAGGGTGGGTTCGGAAACACCATATATTTT
CAWMAQGGFGNTIYF
>13|NA|NA|TRBV30|TRBJ1-2
TGTGCCTGGTCCCCACAGGGCTACTATGGCTACACCTTC
CAWSPQGYYGYTF
>12|NA|NA|TRBV28|TRBJ1-6
TGTGCCAGCAAGATCCATAATTCACCCCTCCACTTT
CASKIHNSPLHF
>15|NA|NA|TRBV6-5|TRBJ1-2
TGTGCCAGCAGTTACGGTGACAGGCCTAACTATGGCTACACCTTC
CASSYGDRPNYGYTF
>15|once|NA|TRBV11-3|TRBJ2-2
TGTGCCAGCAGCTTAGGGAGTTCGAACACCGGGGAGCTGTTTTTT
CASSLGSSNTGELFF
>15|NA|TRBD1|TRBV19|TRBJ1-4
TGTGCCAGTAGTATATGGGACAGCCCTAATGAAAAACTGTTTTTT
CASSIWDSPNEKLFF
>11|NA|NA|TRBV11-2|TRBJ2-1
TGTGCCAGCAGCTTAGTCGCAGGTTTATTCTTC
CASSLVAGLFF
>15|NA|TRBD1|TRBV11-2|TRBJ1-2
TGTGCCAGCAGCCCCACAGGGGGCGCGGGAGAAGGCTACACCTTC
CASSPTGGAGEGYTF
>13|NA|NA|TRBV6-5|TRBJ1-2
TGTGCCAGCAGTCCCACTGACAACTATGGCTACACCTTC
CASSPTDNYGYTF
>14|NA|NA|TRBV5-4|TRBJ2-1
TGTGCCAGCAGCTCACGGACGGGGTCGGATGAGCAGTTCTTC
CASSSRTGSDEQFF
>17|NA|NA|TRBV4-1|TRBJ2-2
TGCGCCAGCAGCCAAGACCCGACCCAGGGGCTAGCCGGGGAGCTGTTTTTT
CASSQDPTQGLAGELFF
>13|NA|TRBD1|TRBV2|TRBJ2-1
TGTGCCAGCAGCGGGACAGGGAACAATGAGCAGTTCTTC
CASSGTGNNEQFF
>14|NA|TRBD1|TRBV9|TRBJ1-2
TGTGCCAGCAGCAAAAACACAGGGGGCGCGGGCTACACCTTC
CASSKNTGGAGYTF